This T cell receptor beta chain was documented in a study of blood T cell repertoires in COVID-19 (dated by TCRdb to the early 2020s). The study in broad terms: Samples covering the acute and convalescent phases of COVID-19 were provided by collaborators in the United States, Italy and Spain. The prospective study material was composed of cDNA or gDNA derived from T cells, B-cell-depleted T cells, or PBMCs. The dataset comprised deeply sampled blood TCRbeta repertoires from subjects exposed to, actively infected with, or recovered from COVID-19. A freely available public database, intended as a resource for researchers studying the immune response to SARS-CoV-2, is where the repertoires were released. The samples were drawn from the first 160 participants of the ongoing ImmuneRACE study and from 1,200 or so subjects provided by 6 global collaborators. Sample metadata almost always included a de-identified subject ID, COVID-19 status, age in years and sex. Where available, HLA class I and class II types were obtained from metadata supplied by the sample provider rather than from assay-based typing. Study-wide conclusions, independent of this receptor: The amount of clinical and demographic metadata varied by source and participant and was provided uncurated.

Concerning this clone itself: The specificity of this receptor is unknown. Qualities for individual bases were not recorded, and no much larger clone is one base off.

One collaborating source in Seattle enrolled patients while the patients were actively infected and followed the patients over time throughout the course of disease. The collaborating institutions used their own protocols to collect whole blood in K2EDTA tubes. Collaborator samples were shipped for TCRbeta analysis as frozen whole blood, isolated PBMCs, or DNA extracted from either sample type. For CDR1 and CDR2, the germline V gene lists SGDLS and YYNGEE. Measured from the cysteine to the phenylalanine, the CDR3 is 15 residues long. The retained sequence is limited to the CDR3, 45 bases, with the frame set at the first base. V and J are truncated by 0 bases and 3 bases respectively, leaving an intervening sequence of 7 bases. TCRbeta CDR3 regions were amplified from genomic DNA by means of the immunoSEQ Assay, a bias-controlled multiplex PCR. The authors processed their data as follows. Nucleated cell counts per sample were estimated from amplification of reference gene primers within the assay. To quantify the absolute abundance of each unique TCRbeta CDR3 rearrangement, sequence reads were collapsed and filtered. Productive Simpson clonality was computed per sample as the square root of Simpson's diversity index over productive rearrangements. TCRdb took over this immuneACCESS table, retaining in-frame rearrangements with V and J assigned. Such tables are incomplete; in checked studies, under half of the missing clones stem from an unresolved V gene, and the remainder is unexplained. The DNA was the basis for D and trimming; V, J and clone size are from that table. In all, the sample holds more than 200,000 clones, and 80% to 90% of those were seen once. The ten biggest clones cover approximately 10% of the sample.

The chain uses TRBV9 and TRBJ2-6, with TRBD1 tentatively as D gene (5 bases match). The sample consisted of peripheral blood. This sequence originates from a man in his forties or fifties with COVID-19, enrolled during active disease. The nucleotide sequence reads as follows: TGTGCCAGCAGCGTAGTGGGGCGTGGGGCCAACGTCCTGACTTTC. Its translation reads: CASSVVGRGANVLTF.